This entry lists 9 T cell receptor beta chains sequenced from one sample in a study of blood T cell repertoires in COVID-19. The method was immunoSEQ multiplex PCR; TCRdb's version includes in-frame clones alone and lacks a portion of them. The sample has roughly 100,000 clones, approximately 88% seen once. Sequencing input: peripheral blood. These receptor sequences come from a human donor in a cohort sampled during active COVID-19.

The CDR3 spells CASSLRGSNQPQHF. The CDR3 nucleotides are TGTGCCAGCAGCCTGAGAGGTAGCAATCAGCCCCAGCATTTT. The chain carries TRBV6-5 and TRBJ1-5; unclear D gene. CDR1 MNHEY and CDR2 SVGAGI come from the germline V gene. The CDR3 totals 14 residues. Between the trimmed V and J ends, which lost 6 bases and 0 bases, there was a span of 9 bases.

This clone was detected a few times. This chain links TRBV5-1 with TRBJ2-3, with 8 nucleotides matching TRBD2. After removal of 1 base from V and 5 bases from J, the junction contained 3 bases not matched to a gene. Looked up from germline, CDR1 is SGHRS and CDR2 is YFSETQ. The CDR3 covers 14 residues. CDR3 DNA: TGCGCCAGCAGCTTGCCGGGGGGGCAAGATACGCAGTATTTT. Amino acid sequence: CASSLPGGQDTQYF.

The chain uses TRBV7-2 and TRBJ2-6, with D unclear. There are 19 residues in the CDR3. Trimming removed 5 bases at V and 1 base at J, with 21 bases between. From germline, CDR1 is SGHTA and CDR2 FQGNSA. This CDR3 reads CASSGVGSPSLSGANVLTF. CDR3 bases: TGTGCCAGCAGCGGAGTAGGTTCCCCTTCGCTTTCTGGGGCCAACGTCCTGACTTTC.

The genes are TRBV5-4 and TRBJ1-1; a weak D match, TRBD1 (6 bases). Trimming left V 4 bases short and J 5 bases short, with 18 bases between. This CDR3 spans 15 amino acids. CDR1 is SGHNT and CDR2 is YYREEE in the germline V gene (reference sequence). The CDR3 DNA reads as TGTGCCAGCAGCCATACAGGGACCCGGGTTACTGAAGCTTTCTTT. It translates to CASSHTGTRVTEAFF. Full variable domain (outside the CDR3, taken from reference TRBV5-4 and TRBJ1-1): ETGVTQSPTHLIKTRGQQVTLRCSSQSGHNTVSWYQQALGQGPQFIFQYYREEENGRGNFPPRFSGLQFPNYSSELNVNALELDDSALYLCASSHTGTRVTEAFFGQGTRLTVV.

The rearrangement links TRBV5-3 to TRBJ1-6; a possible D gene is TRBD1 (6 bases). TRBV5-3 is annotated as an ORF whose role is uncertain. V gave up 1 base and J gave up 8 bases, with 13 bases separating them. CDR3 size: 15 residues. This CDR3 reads CARSLTDRTHSPLHF. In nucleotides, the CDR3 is TGTGCCAGAAGCTTGACCGACAGGACGCATTCACCCCTCCACTTT.

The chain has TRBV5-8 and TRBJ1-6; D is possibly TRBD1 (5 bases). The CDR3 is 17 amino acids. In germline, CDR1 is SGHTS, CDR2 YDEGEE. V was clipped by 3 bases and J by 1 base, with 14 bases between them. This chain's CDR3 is CASSSDSFGSYNSPLHF. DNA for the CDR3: TGTGCCAGCAGCTCCGACAGCTTTGGGTCCTATAATTCACCCCTCCACTTT.

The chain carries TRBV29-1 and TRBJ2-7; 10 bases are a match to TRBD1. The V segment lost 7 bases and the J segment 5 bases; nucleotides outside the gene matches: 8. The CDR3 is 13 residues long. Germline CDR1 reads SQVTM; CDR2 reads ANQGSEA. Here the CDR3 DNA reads TGCAGCGCCACGGGACAGGGGCCTCACGAGCAGTACTTC. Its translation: CSATGQGPHEQYF.

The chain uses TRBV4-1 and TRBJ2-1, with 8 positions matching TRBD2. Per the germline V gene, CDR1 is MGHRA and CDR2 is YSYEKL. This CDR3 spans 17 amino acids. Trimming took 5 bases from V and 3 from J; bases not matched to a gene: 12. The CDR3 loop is CASSATAGGGHYNEQFF. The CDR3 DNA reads TGCGCCAGCAGCGCGACCGCCGGGGGGGGGCACTACAATGAGCAGTTCTTC.

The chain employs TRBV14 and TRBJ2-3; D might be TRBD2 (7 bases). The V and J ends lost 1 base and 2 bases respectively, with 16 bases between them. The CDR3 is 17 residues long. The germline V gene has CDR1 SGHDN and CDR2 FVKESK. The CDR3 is CASSQVWGGAFTDTQYF. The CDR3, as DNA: TGTGCCAGCAGCCAAGTGTGGGGGGGGGCCTTCACAGATACGCAGTATTTT.